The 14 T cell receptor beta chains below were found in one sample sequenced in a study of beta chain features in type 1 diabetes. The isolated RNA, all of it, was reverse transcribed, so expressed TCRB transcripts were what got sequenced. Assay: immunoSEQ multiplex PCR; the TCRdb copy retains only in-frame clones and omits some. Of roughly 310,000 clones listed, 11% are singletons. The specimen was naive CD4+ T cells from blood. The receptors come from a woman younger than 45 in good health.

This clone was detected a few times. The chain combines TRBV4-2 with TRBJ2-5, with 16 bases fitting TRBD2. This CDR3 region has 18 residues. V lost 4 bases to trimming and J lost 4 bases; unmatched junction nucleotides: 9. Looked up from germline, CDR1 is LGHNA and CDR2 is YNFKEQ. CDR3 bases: TGTGCCAGCAGCCGCGGGACTAGCGGGAGGGCCGGGGGAGAGACCCAGTACTTC. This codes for CASSRGTSGRAGGETQYF.

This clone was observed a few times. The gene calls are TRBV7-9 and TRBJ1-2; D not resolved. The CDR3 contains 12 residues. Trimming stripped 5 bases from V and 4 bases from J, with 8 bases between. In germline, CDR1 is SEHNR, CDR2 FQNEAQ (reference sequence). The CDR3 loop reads CASSPGSYGYTF. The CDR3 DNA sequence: TGTGCCAGCAGCCCGGGAAGCTATGGCTACACCTTC.

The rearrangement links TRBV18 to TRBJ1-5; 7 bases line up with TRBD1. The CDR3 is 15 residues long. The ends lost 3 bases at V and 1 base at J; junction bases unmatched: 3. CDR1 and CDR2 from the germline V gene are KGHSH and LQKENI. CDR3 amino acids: CASSPATGSNQPQHF. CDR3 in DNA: TGTGCCAGCTCACCTGCGACAGGGAGCAATCAGCCCCAGCATTTT.

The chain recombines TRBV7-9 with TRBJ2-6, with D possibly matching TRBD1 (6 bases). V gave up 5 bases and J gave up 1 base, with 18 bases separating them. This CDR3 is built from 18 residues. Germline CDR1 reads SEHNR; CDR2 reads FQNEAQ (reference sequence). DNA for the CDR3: TGTGCCAGCAGCACGCACGTGGACAGAGGTTCTGGGGCCAACGTCCTGACTTTC. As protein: CASSTHVDRGSGANVLTF.

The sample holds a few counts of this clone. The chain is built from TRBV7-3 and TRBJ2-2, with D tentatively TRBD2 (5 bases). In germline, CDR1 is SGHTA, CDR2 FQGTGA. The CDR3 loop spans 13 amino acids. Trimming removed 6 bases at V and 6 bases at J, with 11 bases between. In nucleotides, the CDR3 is TGTGCCAGCAGTGTGAGGGTGGCCGGGGAGCTGTTTTTT. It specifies CASSVRVAGELFF.

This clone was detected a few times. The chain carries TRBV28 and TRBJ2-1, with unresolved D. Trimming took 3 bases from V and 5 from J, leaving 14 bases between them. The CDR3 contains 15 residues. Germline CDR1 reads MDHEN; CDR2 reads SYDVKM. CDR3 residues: CASSFQVRFNNEQFF. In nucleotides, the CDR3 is TGTGCCAGCAGTTTCCAGGTCCGATTTAACAATGAGCAGTTCTTC. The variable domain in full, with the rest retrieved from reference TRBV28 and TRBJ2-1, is DVKVTQSSRYLVKRTGEKVFLECVQDMDHENMFWYRQDPGLGLRLIYFSYDVKMKEKGDIPEGYSVSREKKERFSLILESASTNQTSMYLCASSFQVRFNNEQFFGPGTRLTVL.

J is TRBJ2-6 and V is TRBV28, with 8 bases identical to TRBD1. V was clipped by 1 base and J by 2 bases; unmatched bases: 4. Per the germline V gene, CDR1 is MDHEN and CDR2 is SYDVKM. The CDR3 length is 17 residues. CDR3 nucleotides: TGTGCCAGCAGTTTATATCTGGACAGGGCTGGGGCCAACGTCCTGACTTTC. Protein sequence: CASSLYLDRAGANVLTF.

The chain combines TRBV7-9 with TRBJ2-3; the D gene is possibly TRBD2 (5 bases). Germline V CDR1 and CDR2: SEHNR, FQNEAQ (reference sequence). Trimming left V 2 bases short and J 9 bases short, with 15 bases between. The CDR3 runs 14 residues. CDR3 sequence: CASSLFDSTGTQYF. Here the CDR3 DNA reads TGTGCCAGCAGCTTATTCGACTCGACGGGGACGCAGTATTTT.

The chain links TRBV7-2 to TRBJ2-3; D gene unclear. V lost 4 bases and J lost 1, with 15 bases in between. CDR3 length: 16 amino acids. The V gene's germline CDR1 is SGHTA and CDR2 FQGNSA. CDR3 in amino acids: CASSSALELRTDTQYF. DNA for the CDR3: TGTGCCAGCAGCTCGGCGCTAGAATTACGCACAGATACGCAGTATTTT.

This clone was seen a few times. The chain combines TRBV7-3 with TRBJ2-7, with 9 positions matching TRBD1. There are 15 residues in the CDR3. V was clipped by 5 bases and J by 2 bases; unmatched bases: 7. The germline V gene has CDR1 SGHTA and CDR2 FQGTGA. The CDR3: CASSVTGTGTYEQYF. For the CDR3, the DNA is TGTGCCAGCAGCGTTACCGGGACAGGGACCTACGAGCAGTACTTC.

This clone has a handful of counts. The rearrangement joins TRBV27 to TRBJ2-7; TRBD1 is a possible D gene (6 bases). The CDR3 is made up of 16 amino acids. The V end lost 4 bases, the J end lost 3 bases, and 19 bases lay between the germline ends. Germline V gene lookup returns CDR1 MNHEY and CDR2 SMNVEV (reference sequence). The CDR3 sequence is CASSYGAGASIYEQYF. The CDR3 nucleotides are TGTGCCAGCAGTTATGGGGCAGGGGCCTCTATCTACGAGCAGTACTTC.

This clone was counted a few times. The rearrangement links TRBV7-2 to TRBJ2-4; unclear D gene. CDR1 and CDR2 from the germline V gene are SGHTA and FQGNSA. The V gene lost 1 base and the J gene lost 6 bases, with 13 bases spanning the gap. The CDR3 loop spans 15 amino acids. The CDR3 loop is CASSLDSPTGNIQYF. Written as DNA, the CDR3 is TGTGCCAGCAGCTTAGACTCCCCTACCGGAAACATTCAGTACTTC.

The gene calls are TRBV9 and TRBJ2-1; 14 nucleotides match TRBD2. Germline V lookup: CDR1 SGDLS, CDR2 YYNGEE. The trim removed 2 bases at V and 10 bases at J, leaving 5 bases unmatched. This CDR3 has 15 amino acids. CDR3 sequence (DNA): TGTGCCAGCAGCGTGACTAGCGGGAGGGCAGGGGAGCAGTTCTTC. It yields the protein CASSVTSGRAGEQFF.

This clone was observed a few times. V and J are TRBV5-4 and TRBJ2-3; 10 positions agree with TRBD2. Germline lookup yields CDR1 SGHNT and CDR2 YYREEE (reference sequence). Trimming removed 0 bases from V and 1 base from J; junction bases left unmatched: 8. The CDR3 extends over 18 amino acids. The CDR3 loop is CASSLGPSGRRGTDTQYF. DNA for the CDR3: TGTGCCAGCAGCTTGGGGCCTAGCGGGAGAAGAGGCACAGATACGCAGTATTTT.